These T cell receptor beta chains were read from a single sample in a study of metastatic and nonmetastatic thyroid tumors. MiXCR reprocessed the PCR reads for TCRdb. The table records about 18,000 clones, 30% to 40% of them present only once. The sequenced sample consisted of tumor tissue. All receptors come from a female donor with papillary thyroid cancer or a benign thyroid nodule (not recorded which). Some clones in this sample may be carry-over from other donors' samples. Both conserved end residues are part of each CDR3. D genes are given only for firm matches. Clone size appears in some rows only: once, few, many, or a class for an expanded clone.

TRBJ2-1	TRBD2	.	TRBV10-1	TGCGCCAGCAGTGTGGTAACTAGCGGGGGCTACAATGAGCAGTTCTTC	CASSVVTSGGYNEQFF
TRBJ2-7	.	medium-sized	TRBV7-9	TGTGCCAGCAGCGCCACCGGGAACAAATTTTACGAGCAGTACTTC	CASSATGNKFYEQYF
TRBJ1-1	.	once	TRBV5-1	TGTGCCAGCAGCTTGGACGGACGGATGAACACTGAAGCTTTCTTT	CASSLDGRMNTEAFF
TRBJ2-7	.	.	TRBV5-1	TGCGCCAGCAGCTTGAGCCTTACAGGGACGCAGTACTTC	CASSLSLTGTQYF
TRBJ2-2	TRBD1	.	TRBV6-6	TGTGCCAGCAGTTACTCTTTGGACAGGGGAGGCGGGGAGCTGTTTTTT	CASSYSLDRGGGELFF
TRBJ2-3	.	few	TRBV19	TGTGCCAGTAGTATGGGGGGTAGTTCAGATACGCAGTATTTT	CASSMGGSSDTQYF
TRBJ2-7	.	.	TRBV3-1	TGTGCCAGCAGCCAAGACAGGTCGAACTACGAGCAGTACTTC	CASSQDRSNYEQYF
TRBJ2-7	TRBD1	.	TRBV7-6	TGTGCCAGCAGCTCCCGACAGGGGGACTACGAGCAGTACTTC	CASSSRQGDYEQYF
TRBJ2-1	TRBD2	medium-sized	TRBV19	TGTGCCAGTAGTATGGGACTAGCGACCTACAATGAGCAGTTCTTC	CASSMGLATYNEQFF
TRBJ2-5	TRBD1	.	TRBV7-8	TGTGCCAGCAGTCGCCGGGACAGACAAGAGACCCAGTACTTC	CASSRRDRQETQYF
TRBJ2-3	.	.	TRBV28	TGTGCCAGCAGTCCCGACCGTGGGGGCGCAGATACGCAGTATTTT	CASSPDRGGADTQYF
TRBJ2-5	TRBD2	.	TRBV7-3	TGTGCCAGCAGCTTAGCGGGGGGGGAGACCCAGTACTTC	CASSLAGGETQYF
TRBJ1-5	.	medium-sized	TRBV6-1	TGTGCCAGCACTAACACAGCGGACCAGCCCCAGCATTTT	CASTNTADQPQHF
TRBJ2-6	.	.	TRBV24-1	TGTTCCACCAGCGCAGTCGGCGCTGGGGCCAACGTCCTGACTTTC	CSTSAVGAGANVLTF
TRBJ2-7	.	.	TRBV5-1	TGCGCCAGCAGCTTGGCGGCCCCAGGGCATGGCGAGCAGTACTTC	CASSLAAPGHGEQYF
TRBJ1-5	.	few	TRBV27	TGTGCCAGCAGTACCCATAGCAATCAGCCCCAGCATTTT	CASSTHSNQPQHF
TRBJ1-5	.	many	TRBV3-1	TGTGCCAGCAGCCAGGGGGGCAATCAGCCCCAGCATTTT	CASSQGGNQPQHF
TRBJ1-2	.	many	TRBV12-3/TRBV12-4	TGTGCCAGCAGTTTCCAGGGCTATGGCTACACCTTC	CASSFQGYGYTF
TRBJ2-3	.	.	TRBV11-3	TGTGCCAGCAGCTTAGGAGGGAGCCAAACAGATACGCAGTATTTT	CASSLGGSQTDTQYF
TRBJ2-1	.	many	TRBV5-1	TGCGCCAGCAGCTTGGAGGGGTCCTACAATGAGCAGTTCTTC	CASSLEGSYNEQFF
TRBJ2-7	.	few	TRBV27	TGTGCCAGCAGGCCTAGGGCGAGCTCCTACGAGCAGTACTTC	CASRPRASSYEQYF
TRBJ1-2	.	.	TRBV15	TGTGCCACCGGGGTGCCCTTCAATGGCTACACCTTC	CATGVPFNGYTF
TRBJ1-5	TRBD1	many	TRBV20-1	TGCAGTGCTAGGGGACAGGGGAATCAGCCCCAGCATTTT	CSARGQGNQPQHF